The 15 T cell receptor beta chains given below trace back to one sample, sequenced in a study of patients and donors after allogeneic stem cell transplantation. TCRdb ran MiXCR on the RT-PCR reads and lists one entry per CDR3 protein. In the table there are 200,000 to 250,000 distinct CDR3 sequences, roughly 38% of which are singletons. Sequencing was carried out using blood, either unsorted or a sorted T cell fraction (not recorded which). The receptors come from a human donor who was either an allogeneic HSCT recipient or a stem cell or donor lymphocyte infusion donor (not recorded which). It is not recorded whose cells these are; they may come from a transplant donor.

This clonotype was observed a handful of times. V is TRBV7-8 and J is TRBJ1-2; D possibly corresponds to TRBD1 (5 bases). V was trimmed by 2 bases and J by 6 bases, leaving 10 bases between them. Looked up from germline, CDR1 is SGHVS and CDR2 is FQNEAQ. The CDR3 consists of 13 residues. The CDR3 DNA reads TGTGCCAGCAGCTTACCTAGGGGAGATGGCTACACCTTC. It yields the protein CASSLPRGDGYTF.

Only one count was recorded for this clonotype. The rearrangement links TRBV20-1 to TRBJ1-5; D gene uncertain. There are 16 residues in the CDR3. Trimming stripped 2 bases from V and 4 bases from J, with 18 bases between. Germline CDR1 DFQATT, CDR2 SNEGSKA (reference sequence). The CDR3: CSARLPRPSQNQPQHF. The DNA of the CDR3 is TGCAGTGCTAGATTGCCCAGGCCCTCGCAAAATCAGCCCCAGCATTTT.

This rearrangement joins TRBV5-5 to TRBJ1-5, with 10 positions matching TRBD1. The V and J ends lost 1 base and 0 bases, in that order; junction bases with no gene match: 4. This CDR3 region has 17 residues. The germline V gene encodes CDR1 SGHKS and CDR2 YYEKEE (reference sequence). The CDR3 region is CASSLRTGGNSNQPQHF. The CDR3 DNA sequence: TGTGCCAGCAGCTTGAGGACAGGGGGTAATAGCAATCAGCCCCAGCATTTT.

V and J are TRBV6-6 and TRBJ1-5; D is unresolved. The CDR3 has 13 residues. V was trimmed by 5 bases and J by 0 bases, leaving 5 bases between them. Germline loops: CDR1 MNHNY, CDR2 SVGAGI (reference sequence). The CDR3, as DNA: TGTGCCAGCAGTGAGACTAGCAATCAGCCCCAGCATTTT. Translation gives CASSETSNQPQHF.

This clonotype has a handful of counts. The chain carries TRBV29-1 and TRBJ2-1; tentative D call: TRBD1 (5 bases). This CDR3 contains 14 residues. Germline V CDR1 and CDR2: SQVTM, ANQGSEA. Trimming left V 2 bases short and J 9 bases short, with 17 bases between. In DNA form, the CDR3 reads TGCAGCGTTGAAAACACGGTGGACAATGGTGAGCAGTTCTTC. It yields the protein CSVENTVDNGEQFF.

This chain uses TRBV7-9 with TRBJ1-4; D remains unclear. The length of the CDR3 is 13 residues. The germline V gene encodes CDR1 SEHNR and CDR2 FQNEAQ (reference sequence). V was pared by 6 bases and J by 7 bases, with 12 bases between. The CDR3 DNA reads TGTGCCAGCAGAATTATAGATGGTGAAAAACTGTTTTTT. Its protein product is CASRIIDGEKLFF.

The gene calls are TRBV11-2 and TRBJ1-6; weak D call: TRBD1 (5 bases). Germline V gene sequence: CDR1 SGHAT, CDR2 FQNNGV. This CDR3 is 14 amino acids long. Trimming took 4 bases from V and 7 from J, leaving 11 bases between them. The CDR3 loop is CASSSGTVNSPLHF. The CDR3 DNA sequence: TGTGCCAGCAGCTCCGGGACGGTAAATTCACCCCTCCACTTT. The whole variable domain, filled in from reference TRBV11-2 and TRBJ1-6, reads EAGVAQSPRYKIIEKRQSVAFWCNPISGHATLYWYQQILGQGPKLLIQFQNNGVVDDSQLPKDRFSAERLKGVDSTLKIQPAKLEDSAVYLCASSSGTVNSPLHFGNGTRLTVT.

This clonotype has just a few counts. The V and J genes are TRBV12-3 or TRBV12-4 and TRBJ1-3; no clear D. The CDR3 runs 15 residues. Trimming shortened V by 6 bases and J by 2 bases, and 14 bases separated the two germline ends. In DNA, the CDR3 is TGTGCCAGCAGACAGCACGGAATAGCTGGAAACACCATATATTTT. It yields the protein CASRQHGIAGNTIYF.

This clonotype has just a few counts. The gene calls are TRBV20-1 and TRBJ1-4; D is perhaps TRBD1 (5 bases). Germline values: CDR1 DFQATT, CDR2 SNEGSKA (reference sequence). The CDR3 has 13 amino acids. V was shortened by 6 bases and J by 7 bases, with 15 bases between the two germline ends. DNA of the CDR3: TGCAGTGCCACCGGGACGTTTCTTGAAAAACTGTTTTTT. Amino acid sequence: CSATGTFLEKLFF.

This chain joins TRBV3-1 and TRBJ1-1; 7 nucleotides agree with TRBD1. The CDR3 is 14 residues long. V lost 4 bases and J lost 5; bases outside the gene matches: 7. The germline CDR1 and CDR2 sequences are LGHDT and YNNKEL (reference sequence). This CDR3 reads CASSPTGSGTEAFF. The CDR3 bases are TGTGCCAGCAGCCCGACAGGGAGTGGGACTGAAGCTTTCTTT.

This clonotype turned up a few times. The DNA of the CDR3 is TGTGCCAGCAGCAGGACAGGGGACACTGAAGCTTTCTTT. This gives the protein CASSRTGDTEAFF. The chain links TRBV7-9 to TRBJ1-1, with 9 bases identical to TRBD1. Germline V CDR1 and CDR2: SEHNR, FQNEAQ (reference sequence). V trimming: 5 bases; J trimming: 3 bases; junction bases outside the gene matches: 1. This CDR3 comprises 13 residues.

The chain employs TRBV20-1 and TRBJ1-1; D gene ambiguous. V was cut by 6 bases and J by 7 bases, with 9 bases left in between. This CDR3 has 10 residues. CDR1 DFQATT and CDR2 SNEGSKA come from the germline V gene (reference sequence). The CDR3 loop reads CSAWKFEAFF. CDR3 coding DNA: TGCAGTGCATGGAAATTTGAAGCTTTCTTT.

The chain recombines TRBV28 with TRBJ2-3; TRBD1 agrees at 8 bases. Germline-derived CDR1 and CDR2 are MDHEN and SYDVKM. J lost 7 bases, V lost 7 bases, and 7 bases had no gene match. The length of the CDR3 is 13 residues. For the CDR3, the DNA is TGTGCCAGCAAACCAGGGGGCGCGAATACGCAGTATTTT. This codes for CASKPGGANTQYF.

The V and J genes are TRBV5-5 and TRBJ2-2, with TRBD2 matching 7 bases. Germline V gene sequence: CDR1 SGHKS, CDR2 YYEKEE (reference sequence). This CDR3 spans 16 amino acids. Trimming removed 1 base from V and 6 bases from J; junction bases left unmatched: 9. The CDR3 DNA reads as TGTGCCAGCAGCTTGTCACCCCAGGGAGGGTCCGGGGAGCTGTTTTTT. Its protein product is CASSLSPQGGSGELFF. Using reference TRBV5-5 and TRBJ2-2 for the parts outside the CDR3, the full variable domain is DAGVTQSPTHLIKTRGQQVTLRCSPISGHKSVSWYQQVLGQGPQFIFQYYEKEERGRGNFPDRFSARQFPNYSSELNVNALLLGDSALYLCASSLSPQGGSGELFFGEGSRLTVL.

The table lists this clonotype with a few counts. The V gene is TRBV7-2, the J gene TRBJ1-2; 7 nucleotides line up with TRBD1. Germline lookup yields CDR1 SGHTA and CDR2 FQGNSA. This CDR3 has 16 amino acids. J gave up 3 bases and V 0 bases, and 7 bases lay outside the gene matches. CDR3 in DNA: TGTGCCAGCAGCTTAGCTACAGGGGTAACTTACTATGGCTACACCTTC. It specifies CASSLATGVTYYGYTF.